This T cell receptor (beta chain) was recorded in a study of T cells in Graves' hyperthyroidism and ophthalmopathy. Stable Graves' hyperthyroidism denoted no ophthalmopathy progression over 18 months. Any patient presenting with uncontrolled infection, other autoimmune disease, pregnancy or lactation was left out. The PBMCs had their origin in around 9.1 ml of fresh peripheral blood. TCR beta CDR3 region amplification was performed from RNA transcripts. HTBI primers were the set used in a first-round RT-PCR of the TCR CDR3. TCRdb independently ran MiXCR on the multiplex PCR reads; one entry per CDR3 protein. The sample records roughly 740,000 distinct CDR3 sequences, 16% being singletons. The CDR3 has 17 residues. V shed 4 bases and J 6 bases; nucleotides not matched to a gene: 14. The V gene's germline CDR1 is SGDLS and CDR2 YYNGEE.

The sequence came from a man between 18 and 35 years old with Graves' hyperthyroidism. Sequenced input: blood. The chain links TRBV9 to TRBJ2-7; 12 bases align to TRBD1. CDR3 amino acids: CASSLSTGDRGLGEQYF. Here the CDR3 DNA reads TGTGCCAGCAGCCTCTCAACCGGGGACAGGGGGCTAGGCGAGCAGTACTTC.